Below, 17 T cell receptor beta chains from the same sample are listed, as sequenced in a study of T cell responses to AZD1222 COVID-19 vaccine. Sequencing used immunoSEQ multiplex PCR; TCRdb keeps in-frame clones, though not all of them. Among roughly 120,000 clones listed, 88% were seen once. Sequences were derived from peripheral blood, sampled on day 0 of MenACWY control vaccination. Receptors were obtained from an adult in good health.

This sequence joins TRBV5-6 and TRBJ1-4; weak D call: TRBD1 (5 bases). V was pared by 3 bases and J by 0 bases, with 9 bases between. The length of the CDR3 is 15 residues. Germline CDR1 and CDR2: SGHDT and YYEEEE. CDR3 coding DNA: TGTGCCAGCAGCTGGGGGTCCGCAACTAATGAAAAACTGTTTTTT. Translating it yields CASSWGSATNEKLFF.

The chain recombines TRBV30 with TRBJ1-5, with D hard to call. Trimming left V 5 bases short and J 4 bases short, with 12 bases between. CDR3 size: 13 residues. CDR1 is GTSNPN, CDR2 SVGIG, per germline (reference sequence). In DNA, the CDR3 is TGTGCCTGGGCCGACGGACTGAATCAGCCCCAGCATTTT. Amino acids: CAWADGLNQPQHF.

J is TRBJ2-5 and V is TRBV5-1, with no clear D. V gave up 0 bases and J gave up 0 bases, with 15 bases separating them. CDR3 length: 17 residues. In germline, CDR1 is SGHRS, CDR2 YFSETQ. This CDR3 reads CASSLGVSRNYQETQYF. CDR3 nucleotide sequence: TGCGCCAGCAGCTTGGGAGTGTCCAGGAACTACCAAGAGACCCAGTACTTC.

V and J are TRBV19 and TRBJ1-2; D is unclear. The CDR3 is 11 amino acids. V gave up 6 bases and J gave up 2 bases, with 4 bases separating them. Germline V CDR1 and CDR2: LNHDA, SQIVND (reference sequence). The CDR3 loop reads CASSNNYGYTF. CDR3 sequence (DNA): TGTGCCAGTAGCAACAACTATGGCTACACCTTC.

The V gene is TRBV19, the J gene TRBJ2-7; D gene uncertain. CDR1 and CDR2 from the germline V gene are LNHDA and SQIVND (reference sequence). Trimming cost V 3 bases and J 2 bases, with 11 bases left between them. This CDR3 has 14 amino acids. CDR3 region: CASSIALPTYEQYF. In nucleotides, the CDR3 is TGTGCCAGTAGTATTGCCCTGCCCACCTACGAGCAGTACTTC.

This clone was picked up one time. The J gene is TRBJ1-3, the V gene TRBV3-1 (or the pseudogene TRBV3-2); D is perhaps TRBD1 (6 bases). CDR3 length: 16 residues. From germline, CDR1 is LGHDT and CDR2 YNNKEL (reference sequence). Between the trimmed V and J ends, which lost 1 base and 2 bases, there was a span of 12 bases. The CDR3 loop is CASSQGGGRTGNTIYF. CDR3 nucleotide sequence: TGTGCCAGCAGCCAAGGGGGGGGGCGCACTGGAAACACCATATATTTT.

The chain recombines TRBV30 with TRBJ1-3, with D uncertain. V was trimmed by 4 bases and J by 0 bases, leaving 7 bases between them. There are 13 residues in the CDR3. Germline V CDR1 and CDR2: GTSNPN, SVGIG (reference sequence). CDR3 sequence reads: CAWIGLSGNTIYF. CDR3 DNA sequence: TGTGCCTGGATTGGGCTCTCTGGAAACACCATATATTTT.

The chain carries TRBV4-1 and TRBJ2-7, with 11 bases fitting TRBD2. The germline CDR1 and CDR2 sequences are MGHRA and YSYEKL. Trimming removed 1 base from V and 7 bases from J; junction bases left unmatched: 6. The CDR3 spans 15 residues. The CDR3 protein is CASSQAASGRSEQYF. The CDR3 bases are TGCGCCAGCAGCCAAGCGGCTAGCGGGAGGAGTGAGCAGTACTTC.

The V gene is TRBV7-3, the J gene TRBJ2-1; 11 bases line up with TRBD2. Germline V CDR1 and CDR2: SGHTA, FQGTGA. V lost 2 bases and J lost 9; bases outside the gene matches: 6. The CDR3 covers 15 residues. The CDR3 DNA follows: TGTGCCAGCAGCTTAGTAGCGGGAGGGGGAGGTGAGCAGTTCTTC. As protein: CASSLVAGGGGEQFF.

The gene calls are TRBV6-5 and TRBJ2-3, with D possibly being TRBD1 (5 bases). Trimming shortened V by 6 bases and J by 6 bases, and 7 bases separated the two germline ends. CDR3 length: 11 residues. Germline loops: CDR1 MNHEY, CDR2 SVGAGI. DNA for the CDR3: TGTGCCAGCAGATACAGGGATACGCAGTATTTT. This translates into CASRYRDTQYF.

This clone was detected once. The J gene is TRBJ2-5, the V gene TRBV5-1, with a possible D match to TRBD1 (6 bases). Trimming removed 3 bases at V and 2 bases at J, with 11 bases between. The CDR3 has 14 residues. CDR1 and CDR2 (germline): SGHRS, YFSETQ. CDR3 bases: TGCGCCAGCAGCTATCAAGGACAGCAAGAGACCCAGTACTTC. Amino acids: CASSYQGQQETQYF. Full variable domain (outside the CDR3, taken from reference TRBV5-1 and TRBJ2-5): KAGVTQTPRYLIKTRGQQVTLSCSPISGHRSVSWYQQTPGQGLQFLFEYFSETQRNKGNFPGRFSGRQFSNSRSEMNVSTLELGDSALYLCASSYQGQQETQYFGPGTRLLVL.

The chain joins TRBV30 to TRBJ2-7, with 8 bases that match TRBD2. The germline CDR1 and CDR2 sequences are GTSNPN and SVGIG (reference sequence). V shed 0 bases and J 6 bases; nucleotides not matched to a gene: 4. The CDR3 is made up of 13 amino acids. For the CDR3, the DNA is TGTGCCTGGAGTGTATTTCGGGGGGGCGAGCAGTACTTC. Translation gives CAWSVFRGGEQYF.

The CDR3 sequence: CASSEARGSQPQHF. CDR3 bases: TGTGCCAGCAGTGAAGCGCGGGGGTCTCAGCCCCAGCATTTT. The V and J genes are TRBV2 and TRBJ1-5; the D gene is possibly TRBD1 (5 bases). The CDR3 runs 14 residues. Looked up from germline, CDR1 is SNHLY and CDR2 is FYNNEI. Trimming took 0 bases from V and 6 from J, leaving 9 bases between them.

This sequence joins TRBV5-1 and TRBJ2-7, with a tentative D call TRBD2 (7 bases). Trimming removed 4 bases from V and 4 bases from J, with 15 bases in between. Germline V lookup: CDR1 SGHRS, CDR2 YFSETQ. This CDR3 comprises 14 residues. The CDR3 spells CASSPEGGQYEQYF. In nucleotides, the CDR3 is TGCGCCAGCAGCCCCGAGGGGGGGCAGTACGAGCAGTACTTC.

The chain joins TRBV5-1 to TRBJ2-7; D remains ambiguous. Trimming removed 4 bases from V and 2 bases from J, with 7 bases in between. Germline CDR1 reads SGHRS; CDR2 reads YFSETQ. The CDR3 has 12 residues. The DNA of the CDR3 is TGCGCCAGCAGCCCCGGTACCTACGAGCAGTACTTC. Translation gives CASSPGTYEQYF.

The chain employs TRBV5-6 and TRBJ2-1, with 12 nucleotides matching TRBD2. With 9 bases clipped from V and 7 bases from J, the junction kept 11 bases outside the gene matches. The germline V gene encodes CDR1 SGHDT and CDR2 YYEEEE. The CDR3 totals 15 residues. Here the CDR3 reads CANTTRTSGKNEQFF. CDR3 coding DNA: TGTGCCAACACTACTCGGACTAGCGGGAAGAATGAGCAGTTCTTC.

The V and J genes are TRBV2 and TRBJ1-2; D gene uncertain. V lost 8 bases and J lost 7, with 14 bases in between. CDR3 size: 12 residues. The germline V gene has CDR1 SNHLY and CDR2 FYNNEI. The CDR3 here is CASWEGVGGYTF. CDR3 nucleotides: TGTGCCAGCTGGGAGGGAGTTGGTGGCTACACCTTC.